The 30 T cell receptor beta chains listed next were all sequenced from one sample in a study of T cell repertoires in cytomegalovirus infection. TCRdb reanalysed the reads using MiXCR and keeps one entry per CDR3 protein. Counted here are 200,000 to 300,000 distinct CDR3 sequences, 9% to 15% occurring once; the ten biggest clones make up 1.5% to 2%. The specimen was PBMCs. Receptor source: a human donor in good health (CMV status not recorded). Some clones in this sample may be carry-over from other donors' samples.

This clonotype was seen ten or more times. This chain connects TRBV28 to TRBJ2-1; D is uncertain. Germline V gives CDR1 MDHEN, CDR2 SYDVKM. Trimming stripped 7 bases from V and 10 bases from J, with 17 bases between. The CDR3 loop spans 13 amino acids. CDR3: CASKAAALHEQFF. Here the CDR3 DNA reads TGTGCCAGCAAGGCGGCAGCTCTCCACGAGCAGTTCTTC.

This clonotype was found many times. The V gene is TRBV7-2, the J gene TRBJ2-5; D remains ambiguous. Germline values: CDR1 SGHTA, CDR2 FQGNSA. V was pared by 2 bases and J by 2 bases, with 9 bases between. This CDR3 has 14 amino acids. This CDR3 reads CASSLSVGQETQYF. The CDR3, as DNA: TGTGCCAGCAGCTTAAGTGTCGGACAAGAGACCCAGTACTTC. The complete variable domain, with remaining parts taken from reference TRBV7-2 and TRBJ2-5, reads GAGVSQSPSNKVTEKGKDVELRCDPISGHTALYWYRQSLGQGLEFLIYFQGNSAPDKSGLPSDRFSAERTGGSVSTLTIQRTQQEDSAVYLCASSLSVGQETQYFGPGTRLLVL.

This clonotype has ten or more counts. This chain joins TRBV7-8 and TRBJ1-5; 8 bases are shared with TRBD1. Germline CDR1 is SGHVS and CDR2 is FQNEAQ. The CDR3 contains 15 residues. V shed 0 bases and J 5 bases; nucleotides not matched to a gene: 3. This CDR3 reads CASSLATGDDQPQHF. The CDR3 bases are TGTGCCAGCAGCTTAGCGACAGGGGATGATCAGCCCCAGCATTTT.

This clonotype has only a few counts. This chain connects TRBV6-1 to TRBJ1-1; 10 bases are a match to TRBD1. The ends lost 7 bases at V and 3 bases at J; junction bases unmatched: 14. This CDR3 spans 17 amino acids. The germline V gene has CDR1 MNHNS and CDR2 SASEGT. CDR3 sequence reads: CASKGQGFGGSDTEAFF. The CDR3 DNA reads as TGTGCCAGCAAGGGACAGGGGTTTGGAGGTTCGGACACTGAAGCTTTCTTT.

This clonotype has a count of ten or more. The chain has TRBV28 and TRBJ2-7; 16 bases are shared with TRBD2. The CDR3 has 16 amino acids. J was trimmed by 3 bases and V by 6 bases; bases with no gene match: 5. Germline V lookup: CDR1 MDHEN, CDR2 SYDVKM. CDR3 sequence: CASRGGTSGRGYEQYF. For the CDR3, the DNA is TGTGCCAGCAGAGGAGGGACTAGCGGGAGGGGCTACGAGCAGTACTTC.

This clonotype was seen more than once but under ten times. The chain couples TRBV19 to TRBJ2-2, with 11 bases lining up with TRBD1. CDR1 and CDR2 from the germline V gene are LNHDA and SQIVND (reference sequence). CDR3 length: 14 amino acids. V dropped 11 bases and J dropped 6; count of bases not matched to a gene: 8. CDR3 in DNA: TGTGCCGCGGCCGGGACAGGGGGGGCCGGGGAGCTGTTTTTT. Residues: CAAAGTGGAGELFF.

This clonotype showed up just a few times. The chain uses TRBV4-3 and TRBJ2-7; possible D gene TRBD1, 5 bases. V lost 0 bases to trimming and J lost 0 bases, with 9 bases between them. The CDR3 has 15 amino acids. CDR1 and CDR2 from the germline V gene are LGHNA and YSLEER. The DNA for the CDR3 is TGCGCCAGCAGCCAAGAAGGGGATAGCTCCTACGAGCAGTACTTC. This gives the protein CASSQEGDSSYEQYF.

The chain joins TRBV3-1 to TRBJ1-2; no firm D call. Germline V lookup: CDR1 LGHDT, CDR2 YNNKEL (reference sequence). The CDR3 consists of 15 residues. V was shortened by 0 bases and J by 4 bases, with 12 bases between the two germline ends. The CDR3 is CASSQDVPGSYGYTF. The CDR3 DNA is TGTGCCAGCAGCCAAGACGTACCGGGTTCCTATGGCTACACCTTC.

The chain is built from TRBV10-2 and TRBJ1-3, with D uncertain. Germline V gives CDR1 WSHSY, CDR2 SAAADI. The V gene lost 0 bases and the J gene lost 0 bases, with 9 bases spanning the gap. The CDR3 is 16 residues long. This CDR3 is CASSESGGSSGNTIYF. Here the CDR3 DNA reads TGCGCCAGCAGTGAGTCTGGAGGGAGCTCTGGAAACACCATATATTTT.

This rearrangement joins TRBV24-1 to TRBJ2-3; D perhaps matches TRBD1 (6 bases). The CDR3 is made up of 15 amino acids. Trimming removed 4 bases at V and 4 bases at J, with 14 bases between. Germline CDR1 and CDR2: KGHDR and SFDVKD. The CDR3: CATSDRRQAADTQYF. DNA for the CDR3: TGTGCCACCAGTGACCGTCGACAGGCGGCAGATACGCAGTATTTT.

This clonotype has only a few counts. This chain links TRBV19 with TRBJ2-1, with D uncertain. The CDR3 has 15 residues. The V gene's germline CDR1 is LNHDA and CDR2 SQIVND (reference sequence). Trimming cost V 3 bases and J 6 bases, with 15 bases left between them. CDR3 region: CASSIRPQPGNEQFF. Here the CDR3 DNA reads TGTGCCAGTAGTATCCGCCCACAACCCGGCAATGAGCAGTTCTTC.

The chain couples TRBV19 to TRBJ1-2; no reliable D call. The CDR3 has 14 residues. CDR1 and CDR2 (germline): LNHDA, SQIVND (reference sequence). Trimming shortened V by 2 bases and J by 3 bases, and 10 bases separated the two germline ends. As DNA, the CDR3 is TGTGCCAGTAGTATACCCGGGGTGGACTATGGCTACACCTTC. It is translated as CASSIPGVDYGYTF.

This clonotype was found many times. The chain employs TRBV7-8 and TRBJ2-3; TRBD2 is a possible D gene (5 bases). This CDR3 spans 13 amino acids. Between the trimmed V and J ends, which lost 5 bases and 6 bases, there was a span of 12 bases. Germline V gene lookup returns CDR1 SGHVS and CDR2 FQNEAQ. CDR3 residues: CASSPLREDTQYF. DNA of the CDR3: TGTGCCAGCAGCCCCTTGAGGGAGGATACGCAGTATTTT.

This clonotype was found many times. The rearrangement links TRBV6-2 or TRBV6-3 to TRBJ2-5; no clear D. V lost 7 bases and J lost 2, with 11 bases in between. The germline V gene has CDR1 MNHEY and CDR2 SVGEGT. The CDR3 has 13 amino acids. This CDR3 reads CASTPVAQETQYF. The CDR3 nucleotides read TGTGCCAGCACCCCCGTGGCTCAAGAGACCCAGTACTTC.

This CDR3 is CASSRSGGETGELFF. CDR3 nucleotide sequence: TGCGCCAGCAGCCGTAGCGGGGGAGAAACCGGGGAGCTGTTTTTT. The chain employs TRBV4-1 and TRBJ2-2; 9 nucleotides agree with TRBD2. V lost 4 bases, J lost 5 bases, and 5 bases stayed unmatched. The CDR3 spans 15 residues. CDR1 is MGHRA, CDR2 YSYEKL, per germline.

The rearrangement links TRBV7-9 to TRBJ1-1, with D perhaps matching TRBD1 (5 bases). V was trimmed by 5 bases and J by 7 bases, leaving 11 bases between them. The V gene's germline CDR1 is SEHNR and CDR2 FQNEAQ (reference sequence). The CDR3 has 12 residues. This CDR3 reads CASSRVRGEAFF. The CDR3 DNA follows: TGTGCCAGCAGCAGGGTAAGGGGTGAAGCTTTCTTT.

Many counts were recorded for this clonotype. The rearrangement links TRBV6-5 to TRBJ2-6, with D perhaps matching TRBD1 (5 bases). Germline CDR1 and CDR2: MNHEY and SVGAGI. Deletions cut 6 bases from V and 0 bases from J, with 12 bases between. The CDR3 consists of 16 residues. Written as DNA, the CDR3 is TGTGCCAGCAGACTGACAGCTCCCTCTGGGGCCAACGTCCTGACTTTC. It codes for CASRLTAPSGANVLTF.

This clonotype was detected ten times or more. The rearrangement links TRBV7-9 to TRBJ1-2; a possible D gene is TRBD1 (6 bases). Germline CDR1 reads SEHNR; CDR2 reads FQNEAQ (reference sequence). V was clipped by 3 bases and J by 6 bases, with 8 bases between them. There are 12 residues in the CDR3. CDR3 sequence (DNA): TGTGCCAGCAGCTTGACAGGAGATGGCTACACCTTC. It codes for CASSLTGDGYTF.

The chain is built from TRBV4-2 and TRBJ1-2, with a weak D call TRBD1 (6 bases). Germline values: CDR1 LGHNA, CDR2 YNFKEQ. This CDR3 has 16 amino acids. The V end lost 3 bases, the J end lost 2 bases, and 16 bases lay between the germline ends. CDR3 sequence: CASSQEGVGGNYGYTF. For the CDR3, the DNA is TGTGCCAGCAGCCAGGAGGGGGTGGGGGGAAACTATGGCTACACCTTC.

A few counts support this clonotype. The CDR3 nucleotides are TGTGCCAGCAGGATAGATTGGACTAGCGCCATGGATACGCAGTATTTT. This sequence encodes CASRIDWTSAMDTQYF. This rearrangement joins TRBV5-4 to TRBJ2-3; 9 bases fit TRBD2. From germline, CDR1 is SGHNT and CDR2 YYREEE (reference sequence). This CDR3 has 16 residues. V lost 5 bases, J lost 6 bases, and 13 bases stayed unmatched. Using reference TRBV5-4 and TRBJ2-3 for the parts outside the CDR3, the full variable domain is ETGVTQSPTHLIKTRGQQVTLRCSSQSGHNTVSWYQQALGQGPQFIFQYYREEENGRGNFPPRFSGLQFPNYSSELNVNALELDDSALYLCASRIDWTSAMDTQYFGPGTRLTVL.

There are many counts of this clonotype. V usage is TRBV28 and J usage is TRBJ2-5, with D perhaps TRBD1 or TRBD2 (5 bases each). Germline CDR1 MDHEN, CDR2 SYDVKM. The V gene lost 6 bases and the J gene lost 1 base, with 12 bases spanning the gap. The CDR3 length is 14 residues. CDR3 sequence reads: CASRTGRIQETQYF. The CDR3 DNA sequence: TGTGCCAGCAGAACGGGACGGATCCAAGAGACCCAGTACTTC. The full variable domain, completed using reference TRBV28 and TRBJ2-5, is DVKVTQSSRYLVKRTGEKVFLECVQDMDHENMFWYRQDPGLGLRLIYFSYDVKMKEKGDIPEGYSVSREKKERFSLILESASTNQTSMYLCASRTGRIQETQYFGPGTRLLVL.

The J gene is TRBJ2-4, the V gene TRBV23-1; D perhaps matches TRBD1 (5 bases). TRBV23-1 is an ORF, and what it does is uncertain. The CDR3 covers 17 residues. Between the trimmed V and J ends, which lost 7 bases and 1 base, there was a span of 20 bases. The CDR3 DNA reads as TGCGCCAGCACCGAACCGTGGGGCCCTCAGGCCAAAAACATTCAGTACTTC. Translating gives CASTEPWGPQAKNIQYF.

This chain joins TRBV4-3 and TRBJ2-7; tentatively, D is TRBD2 (6 bases). The CDR3 has 15 amino acids. Germline V gene lookup returns CDR1 LGHNA and CDR2 YSLEER. The germline V and J ends were trimmed by 2 bases and 5 bases, with 16 bases remaining between them. This chain's CDR3 is CASSQSLGGFHEQYF. In nucleotides, the CDR3 is TGCGCCAGCAGCCAAAGCCTCGGGGGATTCCACGAGCAGTACTTC.

The V and J genes are TRBV28 and TRBJ2-1; 10 bases map to TRBD1. The CDR3 consists of 15 residues. V was pared by 6 bases and J by 4 bases, with 6 bases of the junction left unmatched. CDR1 is MDHEN and CDR2 is SYDVKM in the germline V gene. CDR3 nucleotides: TGTGCCAGCAGACCCGGGACAGGGGTGTACAATGAGCAGTTCTTC. Translating gives CASRPGTGVYNEQFF.

This clonotype was detected only a few times. The chain uses TRBV6-2 or TRBV6-3 and TRBJ2-3; 8 bases are shared with TRBD2. The CDR3 contains 16 residues. J gave up 1 base and V 0 bases, and 3 bases lay outside the gene matches. Germline loops: CDR1 MNHEY, CDR2 SVGEGT. CDR3 residues: CASSYSTSDRTDTQYF. DNA of the CDR3: TGTGCCAGCAGTTACTCGACTAGCGACCGCACAGATACGCAGTATTTT.

At least ten counts were recorded for this clonotype. This chain links TRBV7-2 with TRBJ2-3; D is perhaps TRBD1 (6 bases). The CDR3 covers 14 residues. Germline CDR1 and CDR2: SGHTA and FQGNSA. With 3 bases removed from V and 2 bases from J, the gap between germline ends came to 9 bases. As DNA, the CDR3 is TGTGCCAGCAGCTTCAGGGGAAACACAGATACGCAGTATTTT. Amino acid sequence: CASSFRGNTDTQYF.

This clonotype was found many times. The chain joins TRBV5-4 to TRBJ2-2; no firm D call. The V gene lost 1 base and the J gene lost 0 bases, with 7 bases spanning the gap. The CDR3 sequence is 15 residues long. CDR1 and CDR2 from the germline V gene are SGHNT and YYREEE (reference sequence). DNA for the CDR3: TGTGCCAGCAGCTTGAGCTTGACGAACACCGGGGAGCTGTTTTTT. It yields the protein CASSLSLTNTGELFF.

The sample holds many counts of this clonotype. The genes are TRBV12-3 or TRBV12-4 and TRBJ2-7, with 7 bases identical to TRBD2. V was pared by 6 bases and J by 6 bases, with 14 bases of the junction left unmatched. The CDR3 is 15 residues long. The chain's CDR3 is CASSPWAGEFGEQYF. The CDR3 coding sequence is TGTGCCAGCAGCCCGTGGGCGGGGGAGTTTGGCGAGCAGTACTTC.

The chain uses TRBV4-2 and TRBJ2-5, with 7 bases matching TRBD2. The CDR3 sequence is 15 residues long. Germline loops: CDR1 LGHNA, CDR2 YNFKEQ. V shed 0 bases, J shed 3 bases, and the junction held 4 bases outside the gene matches. CDR3 sequence reads: CASSQDVGGKETQYF. As DNA, the CDR3 is TGTGCCAGCAGCCAAGATGTGGGGGGGAAAGAGACCCAGTACTTC.

The rearrangement uses TRBV11-2 and TRBJ1-2, with D possibly being TRBD1 (5 bases). This CDR3 contains 12 residues. Looked up from germline, CDR1 is SGHAT and CDR2 is FQNNGV. The V end was cut by 5 bases, the J end by 11 bases, with 15 bases between. The CDR3 coding sequence is TGTGCCAGCAGCACCTCGACGACAGATTACACCTTC. It encodes CASSTSTTDYTF.